One and the same sample provided the 9 T cell receptor beta chains below, sequenced in a study of blood T cell repertoires in COVID-19. The repertoire was sequenced with immunoSEQ multiplex PCR; TCRdb's copy has only in-frame clones and lacks some. The data contain about 140,000 clones, roughly 81% of them seen just once; the ten biggest clones take up roughly 9%. Material for sequencing was peripheral blood. The origin of the receptors is a woman aged 45-65 years with active or convalescent COVID-19.

The V and J genes are TRBV7-6 and TRBJ1-1, with D tentatively TRBD1 (5 bases). This CDR3 spans 14 amino acids. Trimming left V 5 bases short and J 3 bases short, with 13 bases between. In germline, CDR1 is SGHVS, CDR2 FNYEAQ. The CDR3: CASSASGWDTEAFF. The CDR3 nucleotides are TGTGCCAGCAGCGCTTCAGGGTGGGACACTGAAGCTTTCTTT.

The rearrangement links TRBV7-2 to TRBJ1-4; TRBD1 matches 9 bases. CDR1 and CDR2 from the germline V gene are SGHTA and FQGNSA. The CDR3 is 19 amino acids. V shed 5 bases and J 3 bases; nucleotides not matched to a gene: 16. The CDR3: CASSPRGTGSVASNEKLFF. CDR3 DNA sequence: TGTGCCAGCAGCCCTAGGGGGACAGGGAGTGTAGCTTCTAATGAAAAACTGTTTTTT.

The chain is built from TRBV27 and TRBJ1-2, with TRBD1 identical over 7 bases. The CDR3 spans 14 residues. Germline V gene sequence: CDR1 MNHEY, CDR2 SMNVEV (reference sequence). With 5 bases clipped from V and 2 bases from J, the junction kept 5 bases outside the gene matches. Here the CDR3 DNA reads TGTGCCAGCAGTCTCCAGACAGGGAACTATGGCTACACCTTC. Protein sequence: CASSLQTGNYGYTF.

The rearrangement links TRBV18 to TRBJ1-5; TRBD1 is a possible D gene (6 bases). CDR3 size: 14 residues. V dropped 3 bases and J dropped 4 bases, with 10 bases sitting between them. Germline V gives CDR1 KGHSH, CDR2 LQKENI. The CDR3 region has the DNA TGTGCCAGCTCACCTAACAGGGAAAATCAGCCCCAGCATTTT. Translated: CASSPNRENQPQHF.

This clone was detected only a few times. CDR3 nucleotide sequence: TGTGCCAGCAGCTTAACTGGGGGCATCGACGAGCAGTACTTC. Its translation: CASSLTGGIDEQYF. This chain uses TRBV7-3 with TRBJ2-7; D possibly corresponds to TRBD1 (6 bases). Trimming removed 0 bases from V and 5 bases from J, with 11 bases in between. Germline CDR1 reads SGHTA; CDR2 reads FQGTGA. This CDR3 is built from 14 residues.

The rearrangement uses TRBV2 and TRBJ1-3; D may be TRBD1 (6 bases). Trimming left V 5 bases short and J 4 bases short, with 15 bases between. The CDR3 loop spans 15 amino acids. Germline loops: CDR1 SNHLY, CDR2 FYNNEI. Here the CDR3 DNA reads TGTGCCAGCAGTTCATTCGGGGGGGCGGGAAACACCATATATTTT. The encoded protein is CASSSFGGAGNTIYF.

Comments on this clone: The sample has other DNA sequences that encode this CDR3 too. The chain has TRBV7-2 and TRBJ2-5; D ambiguous. CDR1 SGHTA and CDR2 FQGNSA come from the germline V gene. This CDR3 contains 13 residues. Trimming took off 5 bases at V and 0 bases at J, with 7 bases between the two ends. CDR3 sequence: CASSTRYQETQYF. CDR3 nucleotides: TGTGCCAGCAGCACCCGGTACCAAGAGACCCAGTACTTC. The full variable domain, rest sourced from reference TRBV7-2 and TRBJ2-5, is GAGVSQSPSNKVTEKGKDVELRCDPISGHTALYWYRQSLGQGLEFLIYFQGNSAPDKSGLPSDRFSAERTGGSVSTLTIQRTQQEDSAVYLCASSTRYQETQYFGPGTRLLVL.

J is TRBJ2-2 and V is TRBV12-5, with TRBD1 identical over 7 bases. V trimming: 4 bases; J trimming: 1 base; junction bases outside the gene matches: 6. This CDR3 has 16 amino acids. The germline CDR1 and CDR2 sequences are LGHNT and FRNRAP. CDR3 region: CASGSRQGLNTGELFF. CDR3 sequence (DNA): TGTGCTAGTGGTTCGAGACAGGGATTGAACACCGGGGAGCTGTTTTTT.

The CDR3 spells CASSLTDNQPQHF. For the CDR3, the DNA is TGTGCCAGCAGCTTGACAGACAATCAGCCCCAGCATTTT. The chain carries TRBV7-2 and TRBJ1-5, with TRBD1 as a possible D gene (5 bases). Germline CDR1 SGHTA, CDR2 FQGNSA. This CDR3 is built from 13 residues. V shed 3 bases and J shed 3 bases, with 6 bases lying between them.